The next 2 T cell receptor beta chains were all read from a single sample in a study of blood T cell repertoires in COVID-19. The assay was immunoSEQ multiplex PCR, and TCRdb's table has in-frame clones only and misses some. The sample has about 86,000 clones, roughly 83% seen once. The sequenced sample was peripheral blood. These receptors were taken from a woman older than 75 with active or convalescent COVID-19.

CDR3 loop: CASSQVGPKGDNEQFF. The DNA for the CDR3 is TGTGCCAGCAGCCAAGTCGGGCCTAAGGGAGACAATGAGCAGTTCTTC. The rearrangement joins TRBV4-2 to TRBJ2-1, with a weak D call TRBD2 (5 bases). The CDR3 has 16 amino acids. Trimming left V 1 base short and J 5 bases short, with 15 bases between. Germline V gene lookup returns CDR1 LGHNA and CDR2 YNFKEQ.

The V and J genes are TRBV24-1 and TRBJ2-2; 7 nucleotides line up with TRBD2. The CDR3 consists of 17 residues. V lost 2 bases and J lost 0; bases outside the gene matches: 5. Per the germline V gene, CDR1 is KGHDR and CDR2 is SFDVKD. CDR3 region: CATSDSSGDSNTGELFF. The CDR3 coding sequence is TGTGCCACCAGTGATTCGAGCGGGGACTCGAACACCGGGGAGCTGTTTTTT.